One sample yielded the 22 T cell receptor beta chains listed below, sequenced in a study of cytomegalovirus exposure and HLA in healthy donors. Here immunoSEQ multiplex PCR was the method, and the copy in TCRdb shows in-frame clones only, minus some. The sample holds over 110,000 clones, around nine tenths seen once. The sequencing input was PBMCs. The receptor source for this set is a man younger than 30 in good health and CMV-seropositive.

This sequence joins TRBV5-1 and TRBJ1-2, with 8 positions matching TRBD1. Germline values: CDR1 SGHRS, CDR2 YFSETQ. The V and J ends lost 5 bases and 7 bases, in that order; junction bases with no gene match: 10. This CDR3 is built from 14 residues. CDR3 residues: CASRSSGQEVGYTF. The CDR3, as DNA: TGCGCCAGCAGATCATCGGGACAGGAGGTTGGCTACACCTTC. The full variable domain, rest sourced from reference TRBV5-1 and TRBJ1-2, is KAGVTQTPRYLIKTRGQQVTLSCSPISGHRSVSWYQQTPGQGLQFLFEYFSETQRNKGNFPGRFSGRQFSNSRSEMNVSTLELGDSALYLCASRSSGQEVGYTFGSGTRLTVV.

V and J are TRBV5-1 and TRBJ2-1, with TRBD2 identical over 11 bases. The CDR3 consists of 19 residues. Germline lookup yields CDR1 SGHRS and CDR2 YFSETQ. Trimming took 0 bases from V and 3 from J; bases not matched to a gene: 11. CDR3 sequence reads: CASSLARIRLAGFYNEQFF. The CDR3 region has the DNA TGCGCCAGCAGCTTGGCCAGAATTAGACTAGCGGGATTCTACAATGAGCAGTTCTTC.

DNA of the CDR3: TGCGCCAGCAGCTTGGTGTCCCCTACAGGTGGGACTGAAGCTTTCTTT. It is translated as CASSLVSPTGGTEAFF. The chain employs TRBV5-1 and TRBJ1-1; D might be TRBD1 (5 bases). Germline values: CDR1 SGHRS, CDR2 YFSETQ. V was clipped by 0 bases and J by 5 bases, with 17 bases between them. The CDR3 has 16 residues. Variable domain in full (rest from reference TRBV5-1 and TRBJ1-1): KAGVTQTPRYLIKTRGQQVTLSCSPISGHRSVSWYQQTPGQGLQFLFEYFSETQRNKGNFPGRFSGRQFSNSRSEMNVSTLELGDSALYLCASSLVSPTGGTEAFFGQGTRLTVV.

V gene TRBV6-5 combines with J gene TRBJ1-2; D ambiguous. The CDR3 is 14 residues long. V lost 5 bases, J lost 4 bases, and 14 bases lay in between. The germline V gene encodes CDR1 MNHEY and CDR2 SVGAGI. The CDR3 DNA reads TGTGCCAGCAGTGACCAGCCTGGAGGCTATGGCTACACCTTC. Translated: CASSDQPGGYGYTF.

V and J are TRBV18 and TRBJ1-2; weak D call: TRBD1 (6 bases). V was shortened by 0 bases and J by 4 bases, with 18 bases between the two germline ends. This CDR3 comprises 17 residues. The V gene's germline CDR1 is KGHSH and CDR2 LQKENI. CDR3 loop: CASSPPGGGREVYGYTF. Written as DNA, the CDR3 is TGTGCCAGCTCACCACCGGGCGGGGGGCGCGAGGTCTATGGCTACACCTTC. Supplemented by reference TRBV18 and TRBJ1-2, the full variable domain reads NAGVMQNPRHLVRRRGQEARLRCSPMKGHSHVYWYRQLPEEGLKFMVYLQKENIIDESGMPKERFSAEFPKEGPSILRIQQVVRGDSAAYFCASSPPGGGREVYGYTFGSGTRLTVV.

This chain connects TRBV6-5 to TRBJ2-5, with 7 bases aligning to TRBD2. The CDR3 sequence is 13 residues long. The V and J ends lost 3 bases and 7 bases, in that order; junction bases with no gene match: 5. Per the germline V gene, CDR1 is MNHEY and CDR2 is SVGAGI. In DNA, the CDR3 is TGTGCCAGCAGTTATGGCAGGGAGGGGACCCAGTACTTC. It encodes CASSYGREGTQYF.

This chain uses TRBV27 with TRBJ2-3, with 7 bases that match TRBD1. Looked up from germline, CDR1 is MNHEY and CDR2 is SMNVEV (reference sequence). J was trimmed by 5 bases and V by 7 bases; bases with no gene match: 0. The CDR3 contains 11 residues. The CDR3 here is CASTGGDTQYF. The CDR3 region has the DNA TGTGCCAGCACAGGGGGAGATACGCAGTATTTT.

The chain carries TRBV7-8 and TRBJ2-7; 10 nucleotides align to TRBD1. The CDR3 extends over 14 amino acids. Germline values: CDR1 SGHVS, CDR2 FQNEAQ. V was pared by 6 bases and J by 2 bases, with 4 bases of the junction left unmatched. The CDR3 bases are TGTGCCAGCAGAACCGGGACAGGGGCCTACGAGCAGTACTTC. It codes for CASRTGTGAYEQYF. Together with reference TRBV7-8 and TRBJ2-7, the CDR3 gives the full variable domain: GAGVSQSPRYKVAKRGQDVALRCDPISGHVSLFWYQQALGQGPEFLTYFQNEAQLDKSGLPSDRFFAERPEGSVSTLKIQRTQQEDSAVYLCASRTGTGAYEQYFGPGTRLTVT.

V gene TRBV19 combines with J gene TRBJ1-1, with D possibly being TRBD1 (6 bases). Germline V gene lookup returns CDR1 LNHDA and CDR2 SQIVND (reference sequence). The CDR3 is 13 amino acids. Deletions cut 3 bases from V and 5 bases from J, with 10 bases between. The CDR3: CASSIRDRTEAFF. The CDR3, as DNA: TGTGCCAGTAGTATCCGAGACAGGACTGAAGCTTTCTTT.

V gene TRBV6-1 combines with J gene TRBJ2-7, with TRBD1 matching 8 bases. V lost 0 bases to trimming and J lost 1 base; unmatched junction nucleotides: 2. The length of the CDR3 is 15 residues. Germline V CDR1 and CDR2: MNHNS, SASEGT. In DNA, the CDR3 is TGTGCCAGCAGTGAAGCAGGACAGGGTTCCTACGAGCAGTACTTC. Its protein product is CASSEAGQGSYEQYF.

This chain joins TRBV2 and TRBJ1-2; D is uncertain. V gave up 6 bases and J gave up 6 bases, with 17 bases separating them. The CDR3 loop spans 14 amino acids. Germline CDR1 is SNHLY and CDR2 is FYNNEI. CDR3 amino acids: CASRDETIVHGYTF. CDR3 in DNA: TGTGCCAGCAGAGACGAGACAATTGTACATGGCTACACCTTC.

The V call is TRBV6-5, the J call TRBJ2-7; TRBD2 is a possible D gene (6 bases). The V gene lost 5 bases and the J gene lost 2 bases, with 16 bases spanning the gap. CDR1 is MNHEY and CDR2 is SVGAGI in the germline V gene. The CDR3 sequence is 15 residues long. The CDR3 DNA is TGTGCCAGCAGTCCTCCCTCCGGGACTGCCTACGAGCAGTACTTC. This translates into CASSPPSGTAYEQYF.

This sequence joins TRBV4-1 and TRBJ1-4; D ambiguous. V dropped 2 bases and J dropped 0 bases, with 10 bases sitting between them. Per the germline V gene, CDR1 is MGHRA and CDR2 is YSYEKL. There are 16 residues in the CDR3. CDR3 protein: CASSQPYVTTNEKLFF. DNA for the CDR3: TGCGCCAGCAGCCAACCCTACGTGACAACTAATGAAAAACTGTTTTTT.

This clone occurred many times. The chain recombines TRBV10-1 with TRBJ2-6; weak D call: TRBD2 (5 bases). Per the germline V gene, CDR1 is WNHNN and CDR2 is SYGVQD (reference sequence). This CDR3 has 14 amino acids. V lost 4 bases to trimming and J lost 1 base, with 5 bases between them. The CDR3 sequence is CASSGGSGANVLTF. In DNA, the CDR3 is TGCGCCAGCAGTGGAGGGTCTGGGGCCAACGTCCTGACTTTC.

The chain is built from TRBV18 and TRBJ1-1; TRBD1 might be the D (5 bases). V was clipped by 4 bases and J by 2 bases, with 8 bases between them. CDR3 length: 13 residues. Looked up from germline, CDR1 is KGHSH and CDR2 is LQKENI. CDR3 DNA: TGTGCCAGCTCACAGGGGCGAAACACTGAAGCTTTCTTT. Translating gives CASSQGRNTEAFF.

DNA for the CDR3: TGTGCCAGCAGCTTAGGGGGAGTGATGGAGACCCAGTACTTC. Residues: CASSLGGVMETQYF. The V call is TRBV7-8, the J call TRBJ2-5, with TRBD2 as a possible D gene (5 bases). Looked up from germline, CDR1 is SGHVS and CDR2 is FQNEAQ. V lost 1 base, J lost 5 bases, and 11 bases lay in between. The CDR3 has 14 amino acids.

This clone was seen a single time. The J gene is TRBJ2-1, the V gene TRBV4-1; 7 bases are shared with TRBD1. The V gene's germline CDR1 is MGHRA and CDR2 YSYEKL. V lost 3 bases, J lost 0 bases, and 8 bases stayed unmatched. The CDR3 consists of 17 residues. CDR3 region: CASSQRTGASSYNEQFF. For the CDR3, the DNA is TGCGCCAGCAGCCAGCGTACAGGGGCGAGCTCCTACAATGAGCAGTTCTTC.

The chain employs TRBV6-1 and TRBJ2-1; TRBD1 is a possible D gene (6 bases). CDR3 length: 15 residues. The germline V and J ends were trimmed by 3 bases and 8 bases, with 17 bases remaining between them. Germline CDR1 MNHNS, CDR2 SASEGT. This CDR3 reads CASSDPWTATDEQFF. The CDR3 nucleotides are TGTGCCAGCAGTGACCCTTGGACAGCGACAGATGAGCAGTTCTTC.

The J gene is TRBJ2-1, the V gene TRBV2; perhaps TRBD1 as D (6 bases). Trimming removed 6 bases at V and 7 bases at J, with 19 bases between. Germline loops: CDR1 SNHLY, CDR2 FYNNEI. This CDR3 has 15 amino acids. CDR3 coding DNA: TGTGCCAGCAGGACCCGGGACAAGGGAACAAATGAGCAGTTCTTC. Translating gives CASRTRDKGTNEQFF.

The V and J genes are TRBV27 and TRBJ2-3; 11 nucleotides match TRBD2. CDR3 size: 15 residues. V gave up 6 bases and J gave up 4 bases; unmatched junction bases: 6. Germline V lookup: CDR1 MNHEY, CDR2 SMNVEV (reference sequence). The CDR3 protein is CASRIAGGGADTQYF. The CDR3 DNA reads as TGTGCCAGCAGGATAGCGGGAGGGGGTGCAGATACGCAGTATTTT.

The CDR3 here is CSVFPKELPQDTQYF. The DNA of the CDR3 is TGCAGCGTTTTCCCAAAAGAGCTTCCCCAAGATACGCAGTATTTT. V gene TRBV29-1 combines with J gene TRBJ2-3; D call uncertain. The CDR3 is made up of 15 amino acids. Germline CDR1 reads SQVTM; CDR2 reads ANQGSEA. The ends were cut back, 5 bases at V and 5 bases at J, with 20 bases in the middle.

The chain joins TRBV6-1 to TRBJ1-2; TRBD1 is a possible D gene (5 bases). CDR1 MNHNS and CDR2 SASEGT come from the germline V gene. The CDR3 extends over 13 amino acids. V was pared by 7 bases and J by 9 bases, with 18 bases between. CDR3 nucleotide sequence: TGTGCCAGCACCAAACCGGGGGGGACGCGCTACACCTTC. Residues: CASTKPGGTRYTF.